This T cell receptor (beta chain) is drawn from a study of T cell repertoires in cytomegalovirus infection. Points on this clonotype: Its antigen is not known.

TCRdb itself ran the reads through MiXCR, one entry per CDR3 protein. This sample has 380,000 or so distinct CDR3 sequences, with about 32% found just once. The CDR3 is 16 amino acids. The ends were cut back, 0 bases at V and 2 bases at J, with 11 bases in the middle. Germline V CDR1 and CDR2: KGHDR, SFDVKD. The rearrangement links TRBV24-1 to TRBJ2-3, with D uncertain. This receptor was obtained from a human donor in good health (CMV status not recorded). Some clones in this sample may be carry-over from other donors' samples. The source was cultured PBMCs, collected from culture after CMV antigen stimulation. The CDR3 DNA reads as TGTGCCACCAGTGATTTGGACCTGGCCAACACAGATACGCAGTATTTT. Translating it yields CATSDLDLANTDTQYF.